Here is one TCR beta chain with its context. Its antigen remains unidentified. This record belongs to a study of cytomegalovirus exposure and HLA in healthy donors. This CDR3 comprises 11 residues. Trimming removed 7 bases from V and 6 bases from J, with 6 bases in between. Germline-derived CDR1 and CDR2 are MDHEN and SYDVKM. The donors were in the 120-subject validation cohort, distinct from the approximately 610-subject first cohort. Study-level points and caveats: There were a few CMV-associated chains whose specificity for CMV antigens was confirmed in vitro. High specificity and sensitivity for cytomegalovirus status were reported for the classifier.

Libraries were prepared by immunoSEQ multiplex PCR; TCRdb keeps only in-frame clonotypes and omits some of them. The sample contains tens of thousands of clones, 94% of which appear only once. The genes are TRBV28 and TRBJ2-2; perhaps TRBD1 as D (5 bases). The TCR originated in a woman aged 18 to 35 in good health and CMV-seronegative. The sample was PBMCs. DNA for the CDR3: TGTGCCAGCAAGGGGCCCGGGGAGCTGTTTTTT. This gives the protein CASKGPGELFF.